These 20 T cell receptor beta chains originate from one sample sequenced in a study of blood T cell repertoires in COVID-19. TCRdb's copy holds only in-frame clones and misses some; the assay was immunoSEQ multiplex PCR. Altogether some 150,000 clones are present, 85% to 90% being singletons, with the ten largest covering 2% to 2.5%. Sequencing input: peripheral blood. The receptors come from a human donor in a cohort sampled during active COVID-19.

This chain links TRBV6-5 with TRBJ2-7; D is unresolved. Germline V gene data show CDR1 as MNHEY and CDR2 as SVGAGI. The CDR3 is 13 residues long. V lost 3 bases and J lost 2, with 8 bases in between. The CDR3 DNA is TGTGCCAGCAGTTATTCCGAGGCCTACGAGCAGTACTTC. Amino acid sequence: CASSYSEAYEQYF.

CDR3 loop: CASSIEGPNEKLFF. The CDR3 DNA sequence: TGCGCCAGCAGTATTGAGGGTCCTAATGAAAAACTGTTTTTT. The chain couples TRBV5-1 to TRBJ1-4; D gene ambiguous. V lost 5 bases and J 3 bases, leaving 11 bases between the germline ends. The V gene's germline CDR1 is SGHRS and CDR2 YFSETQ. The CDR3 is 14 amino acids. Based on the CDR3 plus reference TRBV5-1 and TRBJ1-4, the full variable domain is KAGVTQTPRYLIKTRGQQVTLSCSPISGHRSVSWYQQTPGQGLQFLFEYFSETQRNKGNFPGRFSGRQFSNSRSEMNVSTLELGDSALYLCASSIEGPNEKLFFGSGTQLSVL.

The chain uses TRBV6-5 and TRBJ2-7; tentatively, D is TRBD1 (5 bases). V was shortened by 6 bases and J by 0 bases, with 9 bases between the two germline ends. The CDR3 has 13 amino acids. CDR1 MNHEY and CDR2 SVGAGI come from the germline V gene. In DNA form, the CDR3 reads TGTGCCAGCAGATTAGACAGCTCCTACGAGCAGTACTTC. Translating gives CASRLDSSYEQYF.

This clone showed up just once. The chain couples TRBV5-6 to TRBJ1-2, with no clear D. The V gene lost 2 bases and the J gene lost 3 bases, with 2 bases spanning the gap. The CDR3 consists of 11 residues. Germline values: CDR1 SGHDT, CDR2 YYEEEE. The CDR3 nucleotides are TGTGCCAGCAGCTTCTACTATGGCTACACCTTC. It translates to CASSFYYGYTF.

The chain uses TRBV28 and TRBJ1-5; TRBD1 aligns across 8 bases. Germline lookup yields CDR1 MDHEN and CDR2 SYDVKM. J lost 6 bases, V lost 5 bases, and 9 bases had no gene match. CDR3 length: 15 residues. The CDR3 DNA is TGTGCCAGCAGTACAGGGGGAGGCGCAGTTCAGCCCCAGCATTTT. This encodes CASSTGGGAVQPQHF.

The chain joins TRBV4-2 to TRBJ2-3; TRBD1 matches at 9 bases. Germline V gives CDR1 LGHNA, CDR2 YNFKEQ. V was pared by 0 bases and J by 5 bases, with 3 bases of the junction left unmatched. The CDR3 sequence is 15 residues long. The CDR3 region is CASSQEGQGLDTQYF. The CDR3 nucleotides read TGTGCCAGCAGCCAAGAGGGACAGGGTTTAGATACGCAGTATTTT.

The chain recombines TRBV19 with TRBJ1-6, with D perhaps TRBD1 (5 bases). Germline-derived CDR1 and CDR2 are LNHDA and SQIVND (reference sequence). This CDR3 region has 16 residues. V was clipped by 2 bases and J by 6 bases, with 14 bases between them. CDR3 in amino acids: CASSIRRGEGNSPLHF. CDR3 sequence (DNA): TGTGCCAGTAGTATAAGACGAGGGGAGGGTAATTCACCCCTCCACTTT.

The V call is TRBV6-5, the J call TRBJ1-1; no reliable D call. Trimming pared 4 bases from V and 1 base from J, leaving 13 bases between. From germline, CDR1 is MNHEY and CDR2 SVGAGI. The length of the CDR3 is 15 residues. The CDR3 nucleotides read TGTGCCAGCAGTTTTCTTACACGGGGGAACACTGAAGCTTTCTTT. It is translated as CASSFLTRGNTEAFF.

This chain uses TRBV9 with TRBJ2-3, with 7 positions matching TRBD2. The germline CDR1 and CDR2 sequences are SGDLS and YYNGEE. The CDR3 is 17 residues long. V lost 0 bases to trimming and J lost 8 bases; unmatched junction nucleotides: 15. The CDR3 bases are TGTGCCAGCAGCGTAGCAACGGGGGGAGCCAGGGTTGGTACGCAGTATTTT. This gives the protein CASSVATGGARVGTQYF.

The rearrangement joins TRBV30 to TRBJ2-3; 9 positions match TRBD2. The CDR3 loop spans 16 amino acids. The germline CDR1 and CDR2 sequences are GTSNPN and SVGIG (reference sequence). V shed 2 bases, J shed 7 bases, and the junction held 13 bases outside the gene matches. CDR3 in amino acids: CAWSIPGVAGANTQYF. CDR3 nucleotide sequence: TGTGCCTGGAGTATACCCGGAGTAGCGGGAGCGAATACGCAGTATTTT.

The genes are TRBV5-4 and TRBJ2-1; weak D call: TRBD1 (5 bases). Per germline, CDR1 SGHNT and CDR2 YYREEE (reference sequence). This CDR3 comprises 14 residues. V dropped 4 bases and J dropped 2 bases, with 10 bases sitting between them. As DNA, the CDR3 is TGTGCCAGCAGCCAAGACAGCGCCTACAATGAGCAGTTCTTC. Encoded protein: CASSQDSAYNEQFF.

V and J are TRBV6-5 and TRBJ1-6; D gene unclear. The V and J ends lost 1 base and 7 bases respectively, with 11 bases between them. There are 15 residues in the CDR3. Germline V lookup: CDR1 MNHEY, CDR2 SVGAGI. The CDR3 here is CASSYFGNRNSPLHF. The CDR3 bases are TGTGCCAGCAGTTACTTCGGGAATAGGAATTCACCCCTCCACTTT.

The V call is TRBV18, the J call TRBJ1-5; 7 bases are a match to TRBD1. Trimming took 4 bases from V and 2 from J; bases not matched to a gene: 5. Looked up from germline, CDR1 is KGHSH and CDR2 is LQKENI. The CDR3 extends over 15 amino acids. The CDR3 loop reads CASSLTGDRNQPQHF. The CDR3 DNA sequence: TGTGCCAGCTCACTTACAGGGGATCGCAATCAGCCCCAGCATTTT.

The genes are TRBV5-1 and TRBJ1-1, with a tentative D call TRBD1 (5 bases). Germline loops: CDR1 SGHRS, CDR2 YFSETQ. Trimming took 0 bases from V and 1 from J, leaving 10 bases between them. The CDR3 extends over 15 amino acids. The DNA for the CDR3 is TGCGCCAGCAGCTTGGCTCCAGGGCCGAACACTGAAGCTTTCTTT. Residues: CASSLAPGPNTEAFF.

The CDR3 sequence is CASSFFGGLAGSNEQFF. CDR3 sequence (DNA): TGTGCCAGCAGCTTTTTTGGAGGACTAGCGGGTAGCAATGAGCAGTTCTTC. The chain couples TRBV7-2 to TRBJ2-1, with 11 nucleotides matching TRBD2. V was clipped by 3 bases and J by 6 bases; unmatched bases: 10. Germline V gene sequence: CDR1 SGHTA, CDR2 FQGNSA. This CDR3 comprises 17 residues.

This clone was observed a few times. J is TRBJ1-4 and V is TRBV27; 10 bases align to TRBD1. The CDR3 runs to 16 residues. The germline V gene has CDR1 MNHEY and CDR2 SMNVEV (reference sequence). The ends lost 8 bases at V and 0 bases at J; junction bases unmatched: 6. The DNA of the CDR3 is TGTGCCAGCGGGGGGGACAGGGGATCAACTAATGAAAAACTGTTTTTT. Residues: CASGGDRGSTNEKLFF.

This clone was detected only a few times. This chain links TRBV7-3 with TRBJ2-2; D remains ambiguous. V dropped 2 bases and J dropped 0 bases, with 13 bases sitting between them. The germline V gene encodes CDR1 SGHTA and CDR2 FQGTGA. The CDR3 has 17 residues. CDR3 amino acids: CASSLSALLANTGELFF. In nucleotides, the CDR3 is TGTGCCAGCAGCTTATCCGCACTTCTAGCGAACACCGGGGAGCTGTTTTTT. Full variable domain (remainder filled in from reference TRBV7-3 and TRBJ2-2): GAGVSQTPSNKVTEKGKYVELRCDPISGHTALYWYRQSLGQGPEFLIYFQGTGAADDSGLPNDRFFAVRPEGSVSTLKIQRTERGDSAVYLCASSLSALLANTGELFFGEGSRLTVL.

The V gene is TRBV7-9, the J gene TRBJ2-2, with 7 bases that match TRBD1. The V gene end was trimmed by 4 bases and the J gene end by 3 bases; junction bases not matched to a gene: 8. The CDR3 runs to 16 residues. The germline gives CDR1 SEHNR, CDR2 FQNEAQ (reference sequence). The CDR3 coding sequence is TGTGCCAGCAGCTCACCAGGGGGAATGGACACCGGGGAGCTGTTTTTT. Translating gives CASSSPGGMDTGELFF.

The rearrangement links TRBV18 to TRBJ2-7; 10 bases match TRBD2. Trimming cost V 3 bases and J 3 bases; bases outside gene matches: 5. The CDR3 spans 15 residues. From germline, CDR1 is KGHSH and CDR2 LQKENI. The CDR3 coding sequence is TGTGCCAGCTCACCTTCCGGGACTAGCGACTACGAGCAGTACTTC. Protein: CASSPSGTSDYEQYF.

This chain joins TRBV27 and TRBJ1-1, with D perhaps matching TRBD1 (5 bases). Germline CDR1 and CDR2: MNHEY and SMNVEV (reference sequence). Trimming pared 5 bases from V and 0 bases from J, leaving 10 bases between. This CDR3 contains 14 residues. CDR3 sequence reads: CASSLTGLNTEAFF. CDR3 DNA: TGTGCCAGCAGTCTCACAGGTCTGAACACTGAAGCTTTCTTT.